This T cell receptor beta chain was captured in a study of beta chain features in type 1 diabetes. About the study: Patients looked much like healthy donors when it came to age, gender and cell yields. All of the samples together had around 110,000,000 sorted cells examined. Study results and caveats: In type 1 diabetes patients, VDJ junctions had fewer insertions; deletions at these junctions were more frequent.

Of the isolated RNA, all was reverse transcribed, and so the sequenced material was expressed TCRB transcripts. Profiling relied on immunoSEQ multiplex PCR, and the TCRdb table lists in-frame clones only, not all of them. There are some 240,000 clones in the sample; approximately 10% occur only once, and 1% to 1.5% lies in the top ten. CDR1 and CDR2 from the germline V gene are LGHNA and YSLEER. This CDR3 is 15 amino acids long. The V segment lost 4 bases and the J segment 2 bases; nucleotides outside the gene matches: 7. For this clone: The antigen is not known.

Markers CD45RO/CCR7/CD25/CD127/CD95/CD27 served to sort CD4+ naive, central memory, regulatory and stem cell-like memory cells. The TCR sequence derives from a man aged 18 to 35 in good health. The sequenced material came from central memory CD4+ T cells from blood. V gene TRBV4-3 combines with J gene TRBJ2-7, with 8 positions matching TRBD1. In DNA, the CDR3 is TGCGCCAGCAGCCGCACCGGGACAGGCACCTACGAGCAGTACTTC. Amino acid sequence: CASSRTGTGTYEQYF.